These 20 T cell receptor beta chains came from one sample sequenced in a study of cytomegalovirus exposure and HLA in healthy donors. PCR used 60 Vbeta primers and 13 Jbeta primers. TCRdb's table, derived via immunoSEQ multiplex PCR, lists solely in-frame clones and lacks some. The table includes fewer than 150,000 clones, 76% detected once. Input material: PBMCs. These receptors were taken from a man aged 18 to 29 in good health and CMV-seronegative.

This rearrangement joins TRBV5-1 to TRBJ2-2; a weak D match, TRBD1 (6 bases). Germline CDR1 and CDR2: SGHRS and YFSETQ. Trimming pared 3 bases from V and 2 bases from J, leaving 20 bases between. The CDR3 has 18 residues. This chain's CDR3 is CASSSDLNRALNTGELFF. In DNA form, the CDR3 reads TGCGCCAGCAGCTCCGATCTAAACAGGGCGCTAAACACCGGGGAGCTGTTTTTT. Combining the CDR3 with reference TRBV5-1 and TRBJ2-2 gives the whole variable domain KAGVTQTPRYLIKTRGQQVTLSCSPISGHRSVSWYQQTPGQGLQFLFEYFSETQRNKGNFPGRFSGRQFSNSRSEMNVSTLELGDSALYLCASSSDLNRALNTGELFFGEGSRLTVL.

The chain uses TRBV6-5 and TRBJ2-5; TRBD2 matches at 13 bases. Germline lookup yields CDR1 MNHEY and CDR2 SVGAGI. With V trimmed by 4 bases and J by 2 bases, 4 bases remained unmatched. CDR3 length: 16 residues. The CDR3 sequence: CASSFGLAGVQETQYF. The CDR3, as DNA: TGTGCCAGCAGTTTCGGACTAGCGGGAGTACAAGAGACCCAGTACTTC.

This chain links TRBV5-1 with TRBJ2-1; 13 nucleotides agree with TRBD2. This CDR3 has 16 amino acids. Per the germline V gene, CDR1 is SGHRS and CDR2 is YFSETQ. Trimming cost V 3 bases and J 0 bases; bases outside gene matches: 0. The CDR3 region is CASSWTSGSSYNEQFF. The CDR3 DNA sequence: TGCGCCAGCAGCTGGACTAGCGGGAGCTCCTACAATGAGCAGTTCTTC.

Note on this clone: The junction shows a germline mismatch at one end, possibly a read error. This CDR3 reads CASSSTGVRAKNIQYF. The CDR3 nucleotides are TGTGCCAGCAGCTCGACAGGGGTTCGGGCCAAGAACATTCAGTACTTC. The chain recombines TRBV27 with TRBJ2-4, with 8 bases identical to TRBD1. The CDR3 contains 16 residues. The germline gives CDR1 MNHEY, CDR2 SMNVEV (reference sequence).

This clone has just a few counts. CDR3 sequence reads: CASSYQGNEQFF. For the CDR3, the DNA is TGTGCCAGCAGTTACCAGGGAAATGAGCAGTTCTTC. V and J are TRBV5-8 and TRBJ2-1; D is possibly TRBD1 (5 bases). The CDR3 sequence is 12 residues long. Trimming cost V 5 bases and J 7 bases, with 10 bases left between them. Germline V CDR1 and CDR2: SGHTS, YDEGEE. Using reference TRBV5-8 and TRBJ2-1 for the parts outside the CDR3, the full variable domain is EAGVTQSPTHLIKTRGQQATLRCSPISGHTSVYWYQQALGLGLQFLLWYDEGEERNRGNFPPRFSGRQFPNYSSELNVNALELEDSALYLCASSYQGNEQFFGPGTRLTVL.

The rearrangement uses TRBV6-1 and TRBJ2-2; 7 bases map to TRBD1. The CDR3 is 14 amino acids. J gave up 3 bases and V 4 bases, and 2 bases lay outside the gene matches. Germline CDR1 MNHNS, CDR2 SASEGT. CDR3 loop: CASSVTGDTGELFF. The DNA of the CDR3 is TGTGCCAGCAGTGTTACAGGGGACACCGGGGAGCTGTTTTTT.

V gene TRBV2 combines with J gene TRBJ2-2, with D maybe TRBD2 (7 bases). Trimming left V 1 base short and J 6 bases short, with 12 bases between. This CDR3 region has 15 residues. CDR1 and CDR2 from the germline V gene are SNHLY and FYNNEI. CDR3 DNA: TGTGCCAGCAGTGAAGGAGGGGGAGGGGCCGGGGAGCTGTTTTTT. It yields the protein CASSEGGGGAGELFF.

V is TRBV27 and J is TRBJ2-7; 7 bases map to TRBD2. The V gene end was trimmed by 6 bases and the J gene end by 4 bases; junction bases not matched to a gene: 12. The CDR3 is 15 residues long. The V gene's germline CDR1 is MNHEY and CDR2 SMNVEV (reference sequence). CDR3 loop: CASSLRGTNGYEQYF. The CDR3 region has the DNA TGTGCCAGCAGCCTTCGCGGGACTAACGGATACGAGCAGTACTTC.

The chain is built from TRBV19 and TRBJ1-2; 7 bases map to TRBD1. Germline loops: CDR1 LNHDA, CDR2 SQIVND (reference sequence). The CDR3 runs 14 residues. Trimming at V came to 6 bases and at J to 4 bases, leaving 8 bases not matched to a gene. For the CDR3, the DNA is TGTGCCAGTAGAAGCGCTGGGACAGTCTATGGCTACACCTTC. Translation gives CASRSAGTVYGYTF. Full variable domain (remainder filled in from reference TRBV19 and TRBJ1-2): DGGITQSPKYLFRKEGQNVTLSCEQNLNHDAMYWYRQDPGQGLRLIYYSQIVNDFQKGDIAEGYSVSREKKESFPLTVTSAQKNPTAFYLCASRSAGTVYGYTFGSGTRLTVV.

The chain is built from TRBV11-2 and TRBJ2-1; TRBD2 is a possible D gene (6 bases). V lost 2 bases, J lost 2 bases, and 16 bases lay in between. CDR3 length: 17 residues. Germline V gene sequence: CDR1 SGHAT, CDR2 FQNNGV. The CDR3 nucleotides read TGTGCCAGCAGCTTACTGGGAGGAAACCCAACCTACAATGAGCAGTTCTTC. Residues: CASSLLGGNPTYNEQFF.

The rearrangement uses TRBV11-2 and TRBJ1-2, with a weak D call TRBD1 (6 bases). The ends were cut back, 5 bases at V and 4 bases at J, with 14 bases in the middle. CDR3 length equals 14 residues. CDR1 is SGHAT and CDR2 is FQNNGV in the germline V gene. In DNA, the CDR3 is TGTGCCAGCAGCACAATGACAGGCTCCTATGGCTACACCTTC. This gives the protein CASSTMTGSYGYTF. The whole variable domain, filled in from reference TRBV11-2 and TRBJ1-2, reads EAGVAQSPRYKIIEKRQSVAFWCNPISGHATLYWYQQILGQGPKLLIQFQNNGVVDDSQLPKDRFSAERLKGVDSTLKIQPAKLEDSAVYLCASSTMTGSYGYTFGSGTRLTVV.

J is TRBJ2-5 and V is TRBV5-1; D remains ambiguous. This CDR3 comprises 14 residues. Germline CDR1 is SGHRS and CDR2 is YFSETQ. Trimming removed 4 bases at V and 0 bases at J, with 10 bases between. CDR3 DNA: TGCGCCAGCAGCCTTTACGGGTACCAAGAGACCCAGTACTTC. Translating gives CASSLYGYQETQYF.

The chain's CDR3 is CASSYQRNSYEQYF. The CDR3, as DNA: TGTGCCAGCAGTTACCAGCGGAACTCCTACGAGCAGTACTTC. The chain is built from TRBV6-5 and TRBJ2-7; TRBD2 is a possible D gene (5 bases). The CDR3 is 14 residues long. The ends were cut back, 2 bases at V and 0 bases at J, with 8 bases in the middle. CDR1 is MNHEY, CDR2 SVGAGI, per germline.

The genes are TRBV5-4 and TRBJ2-4; 16 positions match TRBD2. With V trimmed by 4 bases and J by 7 bases, 2 bases remained unmatched. Germline V CDR1 and CDR2: SGHNT, YYREEE (reference sequence). The CDR3 covers 15 residues. The CDR3 here is CASSKGLAGGNIQYF. DNA for the CDR3: TGTGCCAGCAGCAAGGGACTAGCGGGGGGGAACATTCAGTACTTC.

In its sample, this clone was seen once. The chain couples TRBV28 to TRBJ2-7, with D perhaps TRBD2 (6 bases). Looked up from germline, CDR1 is MDHEN and CDR2 is SYDVKM. The CDR3 sequence is 15 residues long. V was clipped by 3 bases and J by 6 bases, with 18 bases between them. This CDR3 is CASSFHGGTEGEQYF. In DNA, the CDR3 is TGTGCCAGCAGTTTTCACGGGGGAACGGAGGGCGAGCAGTACTTC.

This clone came up once. This sequence joins TRBV4-1 and TRBJ1-5, with D unresolved. The germline V gene has CDR1 MGHRA and CDR2 YSYEKL. The CDR3 is made up of 17 amino acids. With 0 bases removed from V and 2 bases from J, the gap between germline ends came to 14 bases. The CDR3 sequence: CASSQESAGKGNQPQHF. The CDR3 DNA follows: TGCGCCAGCAGCCAAGAGTCAGCGGGTAAGGGCAATCAGCCCCAGCATTTT.

V is TRBV5-1 and J is TRBJ2-7; maybe TRBD2 (6 bases). This CDR3 comprises 15 residues. Germline V CDR1 and CDR2: SGHRS, YFSETQ. Trimming cost V 2 bases and J 2 bases, with 14 bases left between them. In DNA form, the CDR3 reads TGCGCCAGCAGCTTCTCGGGACTGGGGACCTACGAGCAGTACTTC. Its protein is CASSFSGLGTYEQYF.

This clone was counted a few times. The chain recombines TRBV5-1 with TRBJ2-3, with D possibly being TRBD1 (6 bases). V gave up 5 bases and J gave up 1 base, with 11 bases separating them. The CDR3 extends over 14 amino acids. Germline assignment: CDR1 SGHRS and CDR2 YFSETQ. In DNA, the CDR3 is TGCGCCAGCAGAAACAGGGACGGCACAGATACGCAGTATTTT. Protein sequence: CASRNRDGTDTQYF.

The rearrangement uses TRBV7-9 and TRBJ2-3; 9 nucleotides agree with TRBD2. J gave up 1 base and V 2 bases, and 4 bases lay outside the gene matches. Germline V gene lookup returns CDR1 SEHNR and CDR2 FQNEAQ (reference sequence). The CDR3 consists of 16 residues. This CDR3 reads CASSLRRGGRTDTQYF. The CDR3, as DNA: TGTGCCAGCAGCTTAAGGCGGGGGGGCCGCACAGATACGCAGTATTTT.

Notes on this clone: The same CDR3 can be traced to other DNA sequences in this sample. The chain uses TRBV19 and TRBJ2-3; tentative D call: TRBD2 (5 bases). This CDR3 contains 14 residues. CDR1 and CDR2 from the germline V gene are LNHDA and SQIVND (reference sequence). V was shortened by 6 bases and J by 2 bases, with 12 bases between the two germline ends. The CDR3 DNA sequence: TGTGCCAGTAGACCAAGCGGAGACACAGATACGCAGTATTTT. Translation gives CASRPSGDTDTQYF.